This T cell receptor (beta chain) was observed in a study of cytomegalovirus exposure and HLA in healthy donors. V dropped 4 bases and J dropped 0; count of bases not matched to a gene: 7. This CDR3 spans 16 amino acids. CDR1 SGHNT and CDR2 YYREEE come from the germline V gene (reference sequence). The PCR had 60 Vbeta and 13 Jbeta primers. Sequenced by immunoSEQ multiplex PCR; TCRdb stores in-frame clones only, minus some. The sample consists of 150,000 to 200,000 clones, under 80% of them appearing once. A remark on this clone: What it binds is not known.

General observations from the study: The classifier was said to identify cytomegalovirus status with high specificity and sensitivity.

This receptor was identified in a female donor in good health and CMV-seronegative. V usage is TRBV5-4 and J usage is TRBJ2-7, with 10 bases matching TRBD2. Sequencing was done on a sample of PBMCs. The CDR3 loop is CASSRISGGSSYEQYF. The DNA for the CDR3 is TGTGCCAGCAGCCGGATTAGCGGGGGGAGCTCCTACGAGCAGTACTTC.